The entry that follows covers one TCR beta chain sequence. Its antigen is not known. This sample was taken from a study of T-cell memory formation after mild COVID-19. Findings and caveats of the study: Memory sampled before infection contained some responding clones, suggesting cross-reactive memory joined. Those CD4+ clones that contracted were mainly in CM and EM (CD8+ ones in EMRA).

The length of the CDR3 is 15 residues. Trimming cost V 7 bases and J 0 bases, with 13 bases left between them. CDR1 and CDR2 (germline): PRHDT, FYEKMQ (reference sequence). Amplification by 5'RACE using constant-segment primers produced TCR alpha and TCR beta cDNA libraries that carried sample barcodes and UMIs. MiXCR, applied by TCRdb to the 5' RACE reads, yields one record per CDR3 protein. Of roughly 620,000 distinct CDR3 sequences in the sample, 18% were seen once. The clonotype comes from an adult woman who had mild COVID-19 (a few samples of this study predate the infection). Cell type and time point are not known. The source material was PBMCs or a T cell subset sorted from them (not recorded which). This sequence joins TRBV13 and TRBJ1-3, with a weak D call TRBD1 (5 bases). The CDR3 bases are TGTGCCAGCAAGCAGGGTGGAAGCTCTGGAAACACCATATATTTT. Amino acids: CASKQGGSSGNTIYF.